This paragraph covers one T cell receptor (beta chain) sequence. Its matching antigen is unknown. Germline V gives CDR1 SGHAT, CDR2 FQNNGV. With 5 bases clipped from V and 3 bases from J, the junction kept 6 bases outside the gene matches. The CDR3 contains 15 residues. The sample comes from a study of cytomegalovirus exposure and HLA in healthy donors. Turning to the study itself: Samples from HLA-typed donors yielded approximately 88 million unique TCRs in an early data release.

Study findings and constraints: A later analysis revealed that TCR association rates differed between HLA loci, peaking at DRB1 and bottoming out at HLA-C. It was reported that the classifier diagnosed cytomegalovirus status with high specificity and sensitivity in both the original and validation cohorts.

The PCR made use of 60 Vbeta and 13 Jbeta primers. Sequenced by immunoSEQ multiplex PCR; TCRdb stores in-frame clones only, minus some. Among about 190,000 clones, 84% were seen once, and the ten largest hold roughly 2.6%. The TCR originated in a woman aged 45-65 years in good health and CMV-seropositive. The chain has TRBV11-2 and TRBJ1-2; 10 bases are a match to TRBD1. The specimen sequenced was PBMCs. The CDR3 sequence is CASSAPGTGDYGYTF. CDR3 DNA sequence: TGTGCCAGCAGCGCACCCGGGACAGGGGACTATGGCTACACCTTC.